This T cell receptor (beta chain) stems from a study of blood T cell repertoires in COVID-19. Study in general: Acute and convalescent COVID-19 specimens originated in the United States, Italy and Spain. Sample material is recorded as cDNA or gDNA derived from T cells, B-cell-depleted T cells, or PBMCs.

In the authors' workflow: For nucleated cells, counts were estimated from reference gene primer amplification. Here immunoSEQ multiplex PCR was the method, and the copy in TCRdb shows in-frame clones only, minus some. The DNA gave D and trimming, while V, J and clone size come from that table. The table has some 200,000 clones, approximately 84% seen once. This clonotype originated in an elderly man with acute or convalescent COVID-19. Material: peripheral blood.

The CDR3 bases are TGTGCCAGTAGTCGCTCTCCCAGGGTTTCTGAAGCTTTCTTT. Its protein is CASSRSPRVSEAFF. J is TRBJ1-1 and V is TRBV19; D may be TRBD1 (5 bases). V dropped 5 bases and J dropped 6 bases, with 16 bases sitting between them. The length of the CDR3 is 14 residues. Germline CDR1 reads LNHDA; CDR2 reads SQIVND (reference sequence).